Below are 32 T cell receptor beta chains sequenced from a single sample in a study of beta chain features in type 1 diabetes. Expressed TCRB transcripts were sequenced because the isolated RNA had all been reverse transcribed beforehand. TCRdb's table, derived via immunoSEQ multiplex PCR, lists solely in-frame clones and lacks some. The sample includes around 710,000 clones, about an eighth of them seen just once. Whole-study findings and limits: Among all four CD4+ subsets, Type 1 diabetes patients had TCRB CDR3s that were moderately but significantly shorter.

These receptors have no known antigen. The sample comprised naive CD4+ T cells from blood. The receptor set was obtained from a young man with type 1 diabetes.

This clone showed up just a few times. CDR3 sequence (DNA): TGCGCCAGCAGCCCGACGACTAGCGGCAATGAGCAGTTCTTC. Protein: CASSPTTSGNEQFF. The chain links TRBV5-1 to TRBJ2-1; 9 positions agree with TRBD2. The germline CDR1 and CDR2 sequences are SGHRS and YFSETQ. The CDR3 spans 14 residues. J gave up 6 bases and V 4 bases, and 5 bases lay outside the gene matches.

The chain combines TRBV9 with TRBJ2-7; 9 bases map to TRBD1. Germline CDR1 and CDR2: SGDLS and YYNGEE. The trim removed 4 bases at V and 2 bases at J, leaving 10 bases unmatched. CDR3 length equals 16 residues. The CDR3 DNA sequence: TGTGCCAGCAGCACCCCAAGTGACAGGGGGACCTACGAGCAGTACTTC. The encoded protein is CASSTPSDRGTYEQYF. Variable domain in full (rest from reference TRBV9 and TRBJ2-7): DSGVTQTPKHLITATGQRVTLRCSPRSGDLSVYWYQQSLDQGLQFLIQYYNGEERAKGNILERFSAQQFPDLHSELNLSSLELGDSALYFCASSTPSDRGTYEQYFGPGTRLTVT.

This chain links TRBV28 with TRBJ1-1; D not certain. V gave up 5 bases and J gave up 7 bases, with 14 bases separating them. Looked up from germline, CDR1 is MDHEN and CDR2 is SYDVKM. The CDR3 totals 13 residues. CDR3 protein: CASSLGGVNEAFF. The CDR3 DNA follows: TGTGCCAGCAGTCTAGGTGGAGTTAATGAAGCTTTCTTT.

This clone was recorded once. The chain has TRBV28 and TRBJ2-3, with D tentatively TRBD1 (5 bases). V lost 10 bases and J 5 bases, leaving 10 bases between the germline ends. The CDR3 runs 11 residues. Germline assignment: CDR1 MDHEN and CDR2 SYDVKM. The CDR3: CATSRGDTQYF. In nucleotides, the CDR3 is TGTGCCACTAGTAGGGGAGATACGCAGTATTTT.

The chain combines TRBV7-6 with TRBJ2-5, with D possibly TRBD2 on 6 matching bases. The CDR3 is 13 amino acids. The ends were cut back, 6 bases at V and 2 bases at J, with 10 bases in the middle. CDR1 is SGHVS and CDR2 is FNYEAQ in the germline V gene. The CDR3 DNA is TGTGCCAGCAGTGGGGGGATACAAGAGACCCAGTACTTC. This translates into CASSGGIQETQYF.

This clone has only a few counts. The J gene is TRBJ2-5, the V gene TRBV19; a possible D gene is TRBD1 (6 bases). This CDR3 comprises 14 residues. Germline V gene data show CDR1 as LNHDA and CDR2 as SQIVND (reference sequence). The V and J ends lost 3 bases and 7 bases respectively, with 15 bases between them. CDR3 nucleotide sequence: TGTGCCAGTAGTATGATGGACAGCCGTTCGACCCAGTACTTC. Amino acid sequence: CASSMMDSRSTQYF.

In its sample, this clone was seen a few times. The chain links TRBV9 to TRBJ2-1; 8 bases fit TRBD2. Germline CDR1 SGDLS, CDR2 YYNGEE. V lost 4 bases, J lost 3 bases, and 6 bases stayed unmatched. CDR3 length equals 15 residues. This CDR3 reads CASSRGLDYYNEQFF. Written as DNA, the CDR3 is TGTGCCAGCAGCCGGGGACTAGACTACTACAATGAGCAGTTCTTC. The whole variable domain, remainder taken from reference TRBV9 and TRBJ2-1, is DSGVTQTPKHLITATGQRVTLRCSPRSGDLSVYWYQQSLDQGLQFLIQYYNGEERAKGNILERFSAQQFPDLHSELNLSSLELGDSALYFCASSRGLDYYNEQFFGPGTRLTVL.

CDR3 sequence: CASSSLSGTVDHEQYF. CDR3 DNA sequence: TGCGCCAGCAGCTCCTTATCCGGGACTGTGGACCACGAGCAGTACTTC. V gene TRBV5-1 combines with J gene TRBJ2-7; TRBD2 is a possible D gene (6 bases). Per the germline V gene, CDR1 is SGHRS and CDR2 is YFSETQ. This CDR3 spans 16 amino acids. V lost 3 bases and J lost 5, with 21 bases in between.

The gene calls are TRBV7-9 and TRBJ2-2; 7 nucleotides align to TRBD2. This CDR3 is 14 amino acids long. Germline CDR1 and CDR2: SEHNR and FQNEAQ (reference sequence). Trimming took 3 bases from V and 6 from J; bases not matched to a gene: 4. The DNA for the CDR3 is TGTGCCAGCAGCTTTTCGCGGGAGTCCGGGGAGCTGTTTTTT. It yields the protein CASSFSRESGELFF.

This clone was recorded a few times. The gene calls are TRBV7-2 and TRBJ1-6; D is undetermined. V dropped 0 bases and J dropped 7 bases, with 10 bases sitting between them. The CDR3 sequence is 15 residues long. Per the germline V gene, CDR1 is SGHTA and CDR2 is FQGNSA. CDR3 protein: CASSLAWAVNSPLHF. The CDR3 DNA reads TGTGCCAGCAGCTTAGCGTGGGCGGTGAATTCACCCCTCCACTTT.

CDR3 in amino acids: CASSSAGQDNTEAFF. The CDR3 region has the DNA TGTGCCAGCAGCTCTGCCGGACAGGATAACACTGAAGCTTTCTTT. The chain uses TRBV5-4 and TRBJ1-1; TRBD1 matches at 7 bases. The CDR3 runs 15 residues. Germline loops: CDR1 SGHNT, CDR2 YYREEE (reference sequence). The trim removed 3 bases at V and 2 bases at J, leaving 7 bases unmatched. Supplemented by reference TRBV5-4 and TRBJ1-1, the full variable domain reads ETGVTQSPTHLIKTRGQQVTLRCSSQSGHNTVSWYQQALGQGPQFIFQYYREEENGRGNFPPRFSGLQFPNYSSELNVNALELDDSALYLCASSSAGQDNTEAFFGQGTRLTVV.

This clone was seen more than once but under ten times. The V call is TRBV18, the J call TRBJ2-5; D is unclear. With 6 bases removed from V and 7 bases from J, the gap between germline ends came to 24 bases. CDR3 length equals 16 residues. Germline loops: CDR1 KGHSH, CDR2 LQKENI. DNA of the CDR3: TGTGCCAGCTCCCCAATGTTGCTTGCCGAACCGGGGACCCAGTACTTC. Translation gives CASSPMLLAEPGTQYF. Supplemented by reference TRBV18 and TRBJ2-5, the full variable domain reads NAGVMQNPRHLVRRRGQEARLRCSPMKGHSHVYWYRQLPEEGLKFMVYLQKENIIDESGMPKERFSAEFPKEGPSILRIQQVVRGDSAAYFCASSPMLLAEPGTQYFGPGTRLLVL.

V usage is TRBV11-2 and J usage is TRBJ2-5; TRBD1 might be the D (7 bases). Trimming stripped 5 bases from V and 5 bases from J, with 21 bases between. The germline V gene encodes CDR1 SGHAT and CDR2 FQNNGV. CDR3 size: 16 residues. CDR3 amino acids: CASSPSRAGGMETQYF. CDR3 DNA: TGTGCCAGCAGCCCCAGTAGAGCAGGGGGGATGGAGACCCAGTACTTC.

The rearrangement joins TRBV10-3 to TRBJ2-5; 8 positions match TRBD1. J gave up 5 bases and V 0 bases, and 5 bases lay outside the gene matches. CDR3 size: 15 residues. Germline loops: CDR1 ENHRY, CDR2 SYGVKD. In nucleotides, the CDR3 is TGTGCCATCAGTGAGTCCAGGACAGGGACGGAGACCCAGTACTTC. Its translation: CAISESRTGTETQYF.

This clone was seen a handful of times. This chain uses TRBV2 with TRBJ1-5; D gene uncertain. The CDR3 consists of 12 residues. Germline values: CDR1 SNHLY, CDR2 FYNNEI. V lost 8 bases, J lost 2 bases, and 7 bases lay in between. The CDR3 sequence: CASAGRNQPQHF. DNA of the CDR3: TGTGCCAGCGCCGGCCGCAATCAGCCCCAGCATTTT.

This clone turned up a few times. This chain links TRBV4-2 with TRBJ1-1; D not certain. Germline V gene sequence: CDR1 LGHNA, CDR2 YNFKEQ. With 1 base removed from V and 3 bases from J, the gap between germline ends came to 12 bases. This CDR3 is 15 amino acids long. The CDR3 coding sequence is TGTGCCAGCAGCCAAGCCCTGGGCCGGGACACTGAAGCTTTCTTT. It is translated as CASSQALGRDTEAFF.

This clone was recorded a few times. The chain employs TRBV7-2 and TRBJ1-4, with D uncertain. The V gene lost 1 base and the J gene lost 9 bases, with 9 bases spanning the gap. CDR3 size: 13 residues. Germline values: CDR1 SGHTA, CDR2 FQGNSA. Here the CDR3 reads CASSLGGGKKLFF. CDR3 sequence (DNA): TGTGCCAGCAGCTTAGGTGGCGGGAAAAAACTGTTTTTT.

This clone was picked up a small number of times. V is TRBV6-6 and J is TRBJ2-6, with D perhaps matching TRBD1 (5 bases). V lost 4 bases and J lost 1, with 8 bases in between. In germline, CDR1 is MNHNY, CDR2 SVGAGI (reference sequence). CDR3 length equals 15 residues. The CDR3 DNA reads as TGTGCCAGCAGTTCCAGACAGTCTGGGGCCAACGTCCTGACTTTC. It translates to CASSSRQSGANVLTF.

This clone was detected a few times. The chain uses TRBV18 and TRBJ1-1, with a tentative D call TRBD1 (5 bases). CDR3 length: 13 amino acids. Germline V CDR1 and CDR2: KGHSH, LQKENI. Trimming cost V 2 bases and J 3 bases, with 7 bases left between them. Here the CDR3 reads CASSPMGDTEAFF. Here the CDR3 DNA reads TGTGCCAGCTCACCAATGGGGGACACTGAAGCTTTCTTT.

There are a few counts of this clone. V usage is TRBV29-1 and J usage is TRBJ1-1, with D unclear. The CDR3 is 13 amino acids. The V and J ends lost 4 bases and 4 bases respectively, with 13 bases between them. Germline V lookup: CDR1 SQVTM, CDR2 ANQGSEA. CDR3 coding DNA: TGCAGCGTTGTTGAGGGATCGATCACTGAAGCTTTCTTT. This gives the protein CSVVEGSITEAFF. Full variable domain (missing parts from reference TRBV29-1 and TRBJ1-1): SAVISQKPSRDICQRGTSLTIQCQVDSQVTMMFWYRQQPGQSLTLIATANQGSEATYESGFVIDKFPISRPNLTFSTLTVSNMSPEDSSIYLCSVVEGSITEAFFGQGTRLTVV.

This sequence joins TRBV5-1 and TRBJ2-3, with TRBD1 as a possible D gene (6 bases). From germline, CDR1 is SGHRS and CDR2 YFSETQ. V gave up 4 bases and J gave up 2 bases, with 11 bases separating them. There are 14 residues in the CDR3. The CDR3 sequence is CASSVGHNTDTQYF. The CDR3 nucleotides are TGCGCCAGCAGCGTGGGACACAACACAGATACGCAGTATTTT.

The chain is built from TRBV18 and TRBJ2-2; D is undetermined. The V end lost 6 bases, the J end lost 6 bases, and 8 bases lay between the germline ends. CDR3 size: 12 residues. The germline CDR1 and CDR2 sequences are KGHSH and LQKENI. This chain's CDR3 is CASSPRAGELFF. CDR3 sequence (DNA): TGTGCCAGCTCCCCTCGGGCCGGGGAGCTGTTTTTT. Complete variable domain (other parts from reference TRBV18 and TRBJ2-2): NAGVMQNPRHLVRRRGQEARLRCSPMKGHSHVYWYRQLPEEGLKFMVYLQKENIIDESGMPKERFSAEFPKEGPSILRIQQVVRGDSAAYFCASSPRAGELFFGEGSRLTVL.

The rearrangement uses TRBV5-4 and TRBJ2-5, with D perhaps TRBD1 or TRBD2 (6 bases each). This CDR3 region has 15 residues. The germline CDR1 and CDR2 sequences are SGHNT and YYREEE (reference sequence). Trimming removed 4 bases from V and 4 bases from J, with 17 bases in between. CDR3 region: CASSRPGAGPETQYF. In nucleotides, the CDR3 is TGTGCCAGCAGCCGCCCGGGGGCGGGACCAGAGACCCAGTACTTC.

This clone appeared a few times. The chain combines TRBV4-3 with TRBJ1-3; D possibly corresponds to TRBD1 (6 bases). V lost 4 bases and J 5 bases, leaving 12 bases between the germline ends. Germline V gene data show CDR1 as LGHNA and CDR2 as YSLEER. The CDR3 covers 14 residues. The CDR3 loop reads CASSLRTDRNTIYF. For the CDR3, the DNA is TGCGCCAGCAGCCTCCGGACAGATCGAAACACCATATATTTT.

The rearrangement links TRBV28 to TRBJ1-2; D possibly corresponds to TRBD1 (6 bases). There are 13 residues in the CDR3. Germline CDR1 reads MDHEN; CDR2 reads SYDVKM. The V gene lost 6 bases and the J gene lost 3 bases, with 11 bases spanning the gap. The CDR3 is CASSQRQDYGYTF. The CDR3 nucleotides read TGTGCCAGCAGCCAAAGACAGGACTATGGCTACACCTTC.

This clone was counted between two and nine times. The rearrangement joins TRBV6-5 to TRBJ2-1, with TRBD1 matching 8 bases. The length of the CDR3 is 16 residues. Germline V gene sequence: CDR1 MNHEY, CDR2 SVGAGI. V lost 0 bases, J lost 14 bases, and 15 bases stayed unmatched. Here the CDR3 DNA reads TGTGCCAGCAGTTACTCGACTTCAGCCTCAGGGGGCATCGAGTTCTTC. The encoded protein is CASSYSTSASGGIEFF.

In this sample, this clone turned up a few times. The germline gene is not matched at one end of the junction; a read error may be the cause. The chain couples TRBV10-3 to TRBJ2-7, with 7 bases aligning to TRBD2. The CDR3 spans 14 residues. Germline assignment: CDR1 ENHRY and CDR2 SYGVKD. CDR3 in amino acids: CAISGGTTSSEQYF. CDR3 DNA sequence: TGTGCCATCAGTGGTGGGACTACATCCTCCGAGCAGTACTTC.

Concerning this clone: Other DNA sequences in the sample encode the same CDR3. The rearrangement joins TRBV18 to TRBJ2-5, with D unresolved. CDR3 length: 11 residues. CDR1 is KGHSH and CDR2 is LQKENI in the germline V gene. Deletions cut 3 bases from V and 5 bases from J, with 4 bases between. CDR3 in amino acids: CASSPEETQYF. DNA for the CDR3: TGTGCCAGCTCACCCGAGGAGACCCAGTACTTC.

The chain uses TRBV7-9 and TRBJ2-7; tentatively, D is TRBD1 (6 bases). The CDR3 length is 14 residues. Germline V gene lookup returns CDR1 SEHNR and CDR2 FQNEAQ (reference sequence). Trimming cost V 5 bases and J 2 bases, with 13 bases left between them. CDR3 amino acids: CASSRRDTAYEQYF. The CDR3 nucleotides read TGTGCCAGCAGCCGCCGGGACACAGCCTACGAGCAGTACTTC.

The chain carries TRBV7-9 and TRBJ2-3; D may be TRBD1 or TRBD2 (6 bases each). The CDR3 totals 18 residues. Germline CDR1 reads SEHNR; CDR2 reads FQNEAQ (reference sequence). V gave up 8 bases and J gave up 0 bases, with 24 bases separating them. CDR3 nucleotides: TGTGCCAGCCCCCTTGACGTGGGGGGCCACTCTAGCACAGATACGCAGTATTTT. Its protein product is CASPLDVGGHSSTDTQYF. The full variable domain, with the rest looked up from reference TRBV7-9 and TRBJ2-3, is DTGVSQNPRHKITKRGQNVTFRCDPISEHNRLYWYRQTLGQGPEFLTYFQNEAQLEKSRLLSDRFSAERPKGSFSTLEIQRTEQGDSAMYLCASPLDVGGHSSTDTQYFGPGTRLTVL.

This clone appeared a few times. CDR3 sequence: CASSSRKGSSYNEQFF. As DNA, the CDR3 is TGTGCCAGCAGCTCCCGCAAGGGAAGCTCCTACAATGAGCAGTTCTTC. The chain employs TRBV7-2 and TRBJ2-1; D remains ambiguous. Germline assignment: CDR1 SGHTA and CDR2 FQGNSA. V lost 4 bases to trimming and J lost 0 bases, with 13 bases between them. CDR3 length: 16 residues.

The sample holds a few counts of this clone. V and J are TRBV10-3 and TRBJ1-4; TRBD1 agrees at 9 bases. The CDR3 extends over 15 amino acids. V shed 2 bases, J shed 11 bases, and the junction held 9 bases outside the gene matches. In germline, CDR1 is ENHRY, CDR2 SYGVKD. The DNA for the CDR3 is TGTGCCATCAGTGAGGCTGGGACAGGGATGAAGAAACTGTTTTTT. Translation: CAISEAGTGMKKLFF.